These 2 T cell receptor beta chains originate from one sample sequenced in a study of PD-1 blockade in classical Hodgkin lymphoma. As for time point: cycle 4 day 1 (C4D1), after less than seven weeks of nivolumab. All patients relapsed after autologous stem cell transplantation, and brentuximab vedotin exposure varied. This table comes from immunoSEQ multiplex PCR, and its TCRdb copy is limited to in-frame clones, with some not included. This sample has several thousand clones; around 78% occur once, and the top ten carry about 45%. The sequences come from peripheral blood mononuclear cells (PBMCs), collected before the fourth cycle of nivolumab. The receptors originated from a human donor with classical Hodgkin lymphoma.

The V and J genes are TRBV5-4 and TRBJ2-3; 7 bases match TRBD1. Germline V CDR1 and CDR2: SGHNT, YYREEE (reference sequence). This CDR3 is 15 amino acids long. Unmatched junction bases numbered 3, after V lost 0 bases and J lost 2 bases. This chain's CDR3 is CASSLGGTVTDTQYF. The CDR3 nucleotides read TGTGCCAGCAGCTTGGGGGGGACAGTCACAGATACGCAGTATTTT.

The genes are TRBV28 and TRBJ2-2; either TRBD1 or TRBD2 may supply D (5 bases each). Germline V gene data show CDR1 as MDHEN and CDR2 as SYDVKM. The CDR3 sequence is 15 residues long. With 5 bases removed from V and 1 base from J, the gap between germline ends came to 11 bases. The CDR3 loop reads CASSLLGENTGELFF. The CDR3 bases are TGTGCCAGCAGTCTCTTGGGGGAGAACACCGGGGAGCTGTTTTTT.